The next 10 T cell receptor beta chains were all read from a single sample in a study of cytomegalovirus exposure and HLA in healthy donors. The PCR ran on 60 Vbeta and 13 Jbeta primers. Generated by immunoSEQ multiplex PCR, the TCRdb table keeps only in-frame clones and is missing some. The data show 310,000 or so clones, about 90% seen once. Sequenced sample: PBMCs. The receptors come from a young woman in good health and CMV-seronegative.

The chain recombines TRBV27 with TRBJ1-3, with a tentative D call TRBD1 (6 bases). Between the trimmed V and J ends, which lost 5 bases and 0 bases, there was a span of 11 bases. The V gene's germline CDR1 is MNHEY and CDR2 SMNVEV (reference sequence). CDR3 length equals 15 residues. This chain's CDR3 is CASSITGNSGNTIYF. The CDR3 nucleotides read TGTGCCAGCAGTATTACAGGGAACTCTGGAAACACCATATATTTT.

V usage is TRBV6-6 and J usage is TRBJ1-1, with 10 nucleotides matching TRBD1. With 0 bases clipped from V and 7 bases from J, the junction kept 2 bases outside the gene matches. The germline gives CDR1 MNHNY, CDR2 SVGAGI (reference sequence). The length of the CDR3 is 14 residues. The CDR3 protein is CASSYSRTGGEAFF. Here the CDR3 DNA reads TGTGCCAGCAGTTACTCGAGGACAGGGGGTGAAGCTTTCTTT.

This chain uses TRBV5-6 with TRBJ2-7, with D possibly matching TRBD1 (8 bases). The V end was cut by 0 bases, the J end by 4 bases, with 14 bases between. Germline CDR1 reads SGHDT; CDR2 reads YYEEEE. CDR3 size: 15 residues. CDR3 bases: TGTGCCAGCAGCTTGGGACAGGGGAGGGGGTACGAGCAGTACTTC. This translates into CASSLGQGRGYEQYF.

The J gene is TRBJ1-1, the V gene TRBV10-3, with 8 bases matching TRBD1. V gave up 5 bases and J gave up 4 bases; unmatched junction bases: 9. Germline CDR1 reads ENHRY; CDR2 reads SYGVKD. CDR3 length equals 15 residues. The DNA for the CDR3 is TGTGCCATCAGTAGAGGACAGGGTATTTCCACTGAAGCTTTCTTT. Its protein product is CAISRGQGISTEAFF.

This chain connects TRBV13 to TRBJ2-6; maybe TRBD1 (6 bases). The length of the CDR3 is 16 residues. Between the trimmed V and J ends, which lost 0 bases and 3 bases, there was a span of 9 bases. Germline V gene data show CDR1 as PRHDT and CDR2 as FYEKMQ (reference sequence). The chain's CDR3 is CASSLGTGRGANVLTF. DNA of the CDR3: TGTGCCAGCAGCTTAGGGACAGGTCGTGGGGCCAACGTCCTGACTTTC.

The chain has TRBV4-2 and TRBJ2-5, with TRBD2 identical over 12 bases. In germline, CDR1 is LGHNA, CDR2 YNFKEQ. V was pared by 2 bases and J by 1 base, with 5 bases of the junction left unmatched. The CDR3 has 17 amino acids. CDR3 nucleotide sequence: TGTGCCAGCAGCCAACCTAGCGGGGGGGCAGTCCAAGAGACCCAGTACTTC. Translation: CASSQPSGGAVQETQYF.

CDR3 DNA: TGTGCCAGCTCACTGTACAGGGGTTATGAGCAGTACTTC. Translation: CASSLYRGYEQYF. This rearrangement joins TRBV18 to TRBJ2-7, with TRBD1 matching 7 bases. Germline V gives CDR1 KGHSH, CDR2 LQKENI. The CDR3 length is 13 residues. V gave up 4 bases and J gave up 7 bases; unmatched junction bases: 7.

This clone was seen only once. V and J are TRBV6-6 and TRBJ1-5; 7 nucleotides agree with TRBD1. The CDR3 extends over 15 amino acids. Germline CDR1 MNHNY, CDR2 SVGAGI (reference sequence). Germline trimming cut 6 bases from V and 3 bases from J; bases unmatched to any gene: 8. CDR3: CASSSRGQSNQPQHF. CDR3 DNA: TGTGCCAGCAGCAGCCGGGGACAGTCCAATCAGCCCCAGCATTTT.

The chain combines TRBV7-9 with TRBJ2-1; 7 bases fit TRBD2. The germline V gene has CDR1 SEHNR and CDR2 FQNEAQ (reference sequence). The CDR3 is 18 amino acids. V dropped 1 base and J dropped 2; count of bases not matched to a gene: 11. CDR3 in DNA: TGTGCCAGCAGCTTAGTGGGGGGGGGATGGCTAACCTACAATGAGCAGTTCTTC. This encodes CASSLVGGGWLTYNEQFF.

The V gene is TRBV19, the J gene TRBJ1-5; TRBD1 might be the D (6 bases). The CDR3 extends over 19 amino acids. V gave up 5 bases and J gave up 4 bases, with 27 bases separating them. The germline V gene encodes CDR1 LNHDA and CDR2 SQIVND (reference sequence). CDR3: CASSGGYFGQYTWNQPQHF. The CDR3 coding sequence is TGTGCCAGTAGTGGGGGATACTTCGGACAGTATACCTGGAATCAGCCCCAGCATTTT.